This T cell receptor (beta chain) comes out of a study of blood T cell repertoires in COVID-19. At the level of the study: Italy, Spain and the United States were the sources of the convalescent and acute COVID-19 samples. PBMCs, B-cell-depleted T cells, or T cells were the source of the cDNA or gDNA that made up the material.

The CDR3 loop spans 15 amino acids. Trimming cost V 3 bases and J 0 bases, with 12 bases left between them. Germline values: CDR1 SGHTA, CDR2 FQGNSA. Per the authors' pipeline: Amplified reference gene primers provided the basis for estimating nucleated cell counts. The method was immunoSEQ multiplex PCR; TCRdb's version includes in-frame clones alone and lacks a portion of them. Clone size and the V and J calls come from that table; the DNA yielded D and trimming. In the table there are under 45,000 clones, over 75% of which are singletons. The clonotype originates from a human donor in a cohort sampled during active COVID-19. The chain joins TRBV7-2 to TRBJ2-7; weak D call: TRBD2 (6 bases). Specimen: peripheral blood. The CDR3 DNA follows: TGTGCCAGCAGCTTTCGTTGGGACTCCTCCTACGAGCAGTACTTC. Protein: CASSFRWDSSYEQYF. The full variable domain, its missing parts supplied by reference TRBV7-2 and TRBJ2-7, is GAGVSQSPSNKVTEKGKDVELRCDPISGHTALYWYRQSLGQGLEFLIYFQGNSAPDKSGLPSDRFSAERTGGSVSTLTIQRTQQEDSAVYLCASSFRWDSSYEQYFGPGTRLTVT.